One sample yielded the 19 T cell receptor beta chains listed below, sequenced in a study of T cell changes during pregnancy in multiple sclerosis. TCRdb's copy holds only in-frame clones and misses some; the assay was immunoSEQ multiplex PCR. The sample holds 60,000 to 90,000 clones; roughly 90% are singletons and the top ten take 1.6%. Sample: peripheral blood, taken in the first trimester of pregnancy. The source of these receptors is a female donor in good health, enrolled as a control in a pregnancy study.

The chain has TRBV10-3 and TRBJ1-1; TRBD1 matches at 9 bases. V shed 11 bases and J 3 bases; nucleotides not matched to a gene: 13. Germline lookup yields CDR1 ENHRY and CDR2 SYGVKD. There are 15 residues in the CDR3. CDR3 coding DNA: TGTGCCTCGATCCCGGGACAGGGCTGGGACACTGAAGCTTTCTTT. It yields the protein CASIPGQGWDTEAFF.

The V gene is TRBV5-1, the J gene TRBJ2-5; 8 bases align to TRBD1. CDR3 length equals 14 residues. The germline CDR1 and CDR2 sequences are SGHRS and YFSETQ. Germline trimming cut 2 bases from V and 2 bases from J; bases unmatched to any gene: 2. For the CDR3, the DNA is TGCGCCAGCAGCTTAACAGGGGGACAAGAGACCCAGTACTTC. This translates into CASSLTGGQETQYF.

The rearrangement uses TRBV10-3 and TRBJ2-5; D is perhaps TRBD1 (6 bases). V was clipped by 6 bases and J by 4 bases, with 9 bases between them. CDR1 is ENHRY and CDR2 is SYGVKD in the germline V gene. The CDR3 is 12 residues long. CDR3 protein: CAISGRGETQYF. In DNA form, the CDR3 reads TGTGCCATCAGCGGCAGGGGAGAGACCCAGTACTTC.

The genes are TRBV5-6 and TRBJ2-2, with D hard to call. Germline V gene sequence: CDR1 SGHDT, CDR2 YYEEEE. V was clipped by 0 bases and J by 1 base, with 10 bases between them. This CDR3 comprises 16 residues. The CDR3 here is CASSLEWRQNTGELFF. DNA of the CDR3: TGTGCCAGCAGCTTGGAGTGGCGGCAGAACACCGGGGAGCTGTTTTTT.

The chain carries TRBV7-8 and TRBJ2-7, with 8 bases aligning to TRBD1. Trimming took 2 bases from V and 4 from J; bases not matched to a gene: 13. The CDR3 has 17 amino acids. From germline, CDR1 is SGHVS and CDR2 FQNEAQ. The CDR3 loop is CASSLSWTTGAGYEQYF. CDR3 bases: TGTGCCAGCAGCTTAAGTTGGACGACAGGGGCGGGGTACGAGCAGTACTTC.

A remark on this clone: This sequence may be a read error, since a much larger clone differs from it by one base. The chain joins TRBV11-2 to TRBJ1-4, with 9 bases identical to TRBD1. The CDR3 sequence is 14 residues long. The germline V gene encodes CDR1 SGHAT and CDR2 FQNNGV. CDR3 DNA: TGTGCCGGCAGGGGACCGGGACAGGGCGAAAAACTGTTTTTT. Amino acid sequence: CAGRGPGQGEKLFF.

The chain combines TRBV5-4 with TRBJ2-1; tentatively, D is TRBD2 (6 bases). V was pared by 3 bases and J by 5 bases, with 12 bases between. CDR1 and CDR2 (germline): SGHNT, YYREEE (reference sequence). CDR3 length equals 14 residues. CDR3 loop: CASSYSSVNNEQFF. The CDR3 nucleotides are TGTGCCAGCAGCTACTCTAGCGTAAACAATGAGCAGTTCTTC.

The rearrangement uses TRBV2 and TRBJ1-2; D is undetermined. The CDR3 runs to 16 residues. V lost 2 bases to trimming and J lost 4 bases, with 17 bases between them. Per the germline V gene, CDR1 is SNHLY and CDR2 is FYNNEI. The CDR3 reads CASSESPLMRSYGYTF. The CDR3 DNA is TGTGCCAGCAGTGAATCCCCACTCATGCGGAGCTATGGCTACACCTTC.

The chain uses TRBV4-1 and TRBJ2-7, with 8 bases matching TRBD1. V trimming: 4 bases; J trimming: 0 bases; junction bases outside the gene matches: 8. This CDR3 is 16 amino acids long. Per germline, CDR1 MGHRA and CDR2 YSYEKL. CDR3 sequence reads: CASSRPRTGSSYEQYF. CDR3 coding DNA: TGCGCCAGCAGCCGCCCCCGGACAGGGAGCTCCTACGAGCAGTACTTC.

The V gene is TRBV25-1, the J gene TRBJ2-3; 8 bases line up with TRBD1. The length of the CDR3 is 14 residues. Germline trimming cut 8 bases from V and 4 bases from J; bases unmatched to any gene: 8. Germline V gene sequence: CDR1 MGHDK, CDR2 SYGVNS. The CDR3 DNA reads TGTGCCAGCCTAGAGGCAGGGGGCGCAGATACGCAGTATTTT. This gives the protein CASLEAGGADTQYF.

The chain links TRBV29-1 to TRBJ2-7; TRBD2 aligns across 10 bases. J was trimmed by 7 bases and V by 4 bases; bases with no gene match: 13. CDR3 size: 15 residues. The germline V gene encodes CDR1 SQVTM and CDR2 ANQGSEA. The CDR3 is CSVVLAGRGFGEQYF. In DNA, the CDR3 is TGCAGCGTTGTACTAGCGGGGCGGGGTTTCGGAGAGCAGTACTTC.

CDR3 in DNA: TGTGCCAGCAGCACTAGCGGGAGGAAAAAAGAGACCCAGTACTTC. It specifies CASSTSGRKKETQYF. V gene TRBV28 combines with J gene TRBJ2-5; 12 bases line up with TRBD2. The CDR3 has 15 amino acids. Per germline, CDR1 MDHEN and CDR2 SYDVKM. Trimming at V came to 6 bases and at J to 3 bases, leaving 5 bases not matched to a gene.

This clone was seen just once. The rearrangement joins TRBV28 to TRBJ2-7; perhaps TRBD1 as D (6 bases). The germline V and J ends were trimmed by 2 bases and 11 bases, with 16 bases remaining between them. The V gene's germline CDR1 is MDHEN and CDR2 SYDVKM. The CDR3 contains 13 residues. The CDR3 region is CASSLRGTTGKYF. The DNA of the CDR3 is TGTGCCAGCAGTTTAAGGGGGACCACGGGAAAGTACTTC.

The chain links TRBV27 to TRBJ2-3, with 10 bases that match TRBD2. The CDR3 length is 16 residues. Germline values: CDR1 MNHEY, CDR2 SMNVEV (reference sequence). J gave up 0 bases and V 5 bases, and 5 bases lay outside the gene matches. The CDR3 sequence is CASSLRTSGSTDTQYF. In DNA, the CDR3 is TGTGCCAGCAGTCTCAGGACTAGCGGTAGCACAGATACGCAGTATTTT.

The genes are TRBV6-1 and TRBJ1-5; D is possibly TRBD1 (5 bases). The CDR3 is 16 amino acids. Deletions cut 3 bases from V and 3 bases from J, with 15 bases between. Germline V lookup: CDR1 MNHNS, CDR2 SASEGT. CDR3 coding DNA: TGTGCCAGCAGTGATCCCAGGGTGAGGTCCAATCAGCCCCAGCATTTT. It codes for CASSDPRVRSNQPQHF.

This sequence joins TRBV5-6 and TRBJ2-7; perhaps TRBD1 as D (6 bases). CDR3 size: 14 residues. The V gene lost 0 bases and the J gene lost 5 bases, with 12 bases spanning the gap. Germline CDR1 SGHDT, CDR2 YYEEEE. CDR3 region: CASSLVQGDHEQYF. As DNA, the CDR3 is TGTGCCAGCAGCTTGGTACAGGGAGACCACGAGCAGTACTTC.

The J gene is TRBJ1-3, the V gene TRBV1. TRBV1 is tagged as a pseudogene. The CDR3 extends over 15 amino acids. In DNA form, the CDR3 reads TGCACCAGCAGCCGGCGGCAGAGCTCTGGAAACACCATATATTTT. It encodes CTSSRRQSSGNTIYF.

The chain links TRBV6-5 to TRBJ2-3; D ambiguous. The CDR3 totals 14 residues. The germline V and J ends were trimmed by 6 bases and 5 bases, with 15 bases remaining between them. CDR1 is MNHEY, CDR2 SVGAGI, per germline. The CDR3 loop reads CASSLSSSLDTQYF. The DNA for the CDR3 is TGTGCCAGCAGCCTTAGTTCCTCACTAGATACGCAGTATTTT.

The chain carries TRBV29-1 and TRBJ2-5; D call uncertain. Germline loops: CDR1 SQVTM, CDR2 ANQGSEA. CDR3 length equals 17 residues. Trimming removed 2 bases from V and 2 bases from J, with 21 bases in between. Here the CDR3 reads CSVESPRPGLPQETQYF. CDR3 DNA sequence: TGCAGCGTTGAAAGTCCCAGGCCTGGGCTCCCACAAGAGACCCAGTACTTC. Full variable domain (rest looked up from reference TRBV29-1 and TRBJ2-5): SAVISQKPSRDICQRGTSLTIQCQVDSQVTMMFWYRQQPGQSLTLIATANQGSEATYESGFVIDKFPISRPNLTFSTLTVSNMSPEDSSIYLCSVESPRPGLPQETQYFGPGTRLLVL.